One sample yielded the 31 T cell receptor beta chains listed below, sequenced in a study of CD8 T cells in ankylosing spondylitis. TCRdb passed the 5' RACE reads through MiXCR, listing each CDR3 protein once. The sample has under 550,000 distinct CDR3 sequences; roughly 27% are singletons. The antigens of these receptors remain unknown. Study-wide findings and caveats: Roughly eight highly homologous variants formed a TCR beta motif that appeared characteristic of ankylosing spondylitis blood.

The sequenced sample consisted of blood, either unsorted or a sorted T cell fraction (not recorded which). The source of these receptors is a male donor with ankylosing spondylitis.

This clonotype appeared a few times. V and J are TRBV7-8 and TRBJ1-1, with D perhaps matching TRBD1 (6 bases). CDR3 length equals 13 residues. Germline V lookup: CDR1 SGHVS, CDR2 FQNEAQ. Trimming left V 7 bases short and J 1 base short, with 10 bases between. This chain's CDR3 is CASNGQQNTEAFF. CDR3 sequence (DNA): TGTGCCAGCAACGGACAGCAGAACACTGAAGCTTTCTTT.

J is TRBJ2-3 and V is TRBV10-3; possible D gene TRBD1, 5 bases. This CDR3 contains 15 residues. The germline gives CDR1 ENHRY, CDR2 SYGVKD. The germline V and J ends were trimmed by 4 bases and 1 base, with 12 bases remaining between them. The CDR3 DNA sequence: TGTGCCATCAGTGTAGGGGTTGGGGGCACAGATACGCAGTATTTT. It yields the protein CAISVGVGGTDTQYF.

This clonotype was recorded at least ten times. V and J are TRBV10-3 and TRBJ2-3; no clear D. The CDR3 is 12 amino acids. V gave up 9 bases and J gave up 1 base, with 8 bases separating them. Germline V CDR1 and CDR2: ENHRY, SYGVKD. CDR3 bases: TGTGCCATGGGGTTGGGCACAGATACGCAGTATTTT. This sequence encodes CAMGLGTDTQYF.

V gene TRBV4-2 combines with J gene TRBJ2-3; 7 bases line up with TRBD2. The germline V gene has CDR1 LGHNA and CDR2 YNFKEQ. CDR3 length: 15 amino acids. The junction had 11 bases not matched to a gene; V was cut back by 5 bases and J by 6 bases. CDR3 amino acids: CASSKEGGPEDTQYF. In DNA form, the CDR3 reads TGTGCCAGCAGCAAGGAGGGAGGGCCTGAGGATACGCAGTATTTT.

The rearrangement links TRBV9 to TRBJ2-2; D ambiguous. Trimming took off 4 bases at V and 0 bases at J, with 13 bases between the two ends. Germline V gene sequence: CDR1 SGDLS, CDR2 YYNGEE. The CDR3 consists of 16 residues. The CDR3 DNA reads as TGTGCCAGCAGCTATACAGTATCCGCGAACACCGGGGAGCTGTTTTTT. Its translation: CASSYTVSANTGELFF.

The J gene is TRBJ2-1, the V gene TRBV29-1; 11 bases map to TRBD2. This CDR3 comprises 16 residues. The J segment lost 3 bases and the V segment lost 5 bases, leaving 9 bases of the junction unmatched. Germline V gene lookup returns CDR1 SQVTM and CDR2 ANQGSEA. For the CDR3, the DNA is TGCAGCGTTTCCTCCGGGACTAGCGGAAACTACAATGAGCAGTTCTTC. Amino acids: CSVSSGTSGNYNEQFF.

This clonotype was found a few times. The chain is built from TRBV20-1 and TRBJ2-1; D assignment may be TRBD1 or TRBD2 (6 bases each). Germline loops: CDR1 DFQATT, CDR2 SNEGSKA (reference sequence). With 7 bases removed from V and 10 bases from J, the gap between germline ends came to 29 bases. The CDR3 spans 16 residues. The DNA for the CDR3 is TGCAGTGTCAGACCCCGAAGGGGGGTTGTAAGCGAGGAGCAGTTCTTC. Amino acid sequence: CSVRPRRGVVSEEQFF.

This clonotype occurred a few times. The chain recombines TRBV20-1 with TRBJ1-5; possible D gene TRBD1, 5 bases. The germline V gene encodes CDR1 DFQATT and CDR2 SNEGSKA (reference sequence). The CDR3 is 14 residues long. V was clipped by 5 bases and J by 11 bases, with 22 bases between them. DNA of the CDR3: TGCAGTGCTCTTTTTCAGGGAGAGGGTAGGTCCCAGCATTTT. Its translation is CSALFQGEGRSQHF.

The J gene is TRBJ2-5, the V gene TRBV5-1; the D gene is possibly TRBD2 (7 bases). Trimming shortened V by 3 bases and J by 3 bases, and 15 bases separated the two germline ends. CDR1 and CDR2 (germline): SGHRS, YFSETQ. CDR3 length equals 15 residues. In DNA, the CDR3 is TGCGCCAGCAGCTGGGGGGGCCTCCGAGAAGAGACCCAGTACTTC. Its protein product is CASSWGGLREETQYF.

This sequence joins TRBV24-1 and TRBJ2-1, with 8 bases that match TRBD1. The length of the CDR3 is 14 residues. After removal of 5 bases from V and 3 bases from J, the junction contained 2 bases not matched to a gene. Per the germline V gene, CDR1 is KGHDR and CDR2 is SFDVKD. CDR3: CATSVGQGYNEQFF. CDR3 sequence (DNA): TGTGCCACCAGTGTCGGACAGGGCTACAATGAGCAGTTCTTC.

This clonotype was counted a few times. V gene TRBV24-1 combines with J gene TRBJ1-2, with D perhaps matching TRBD1 (5 bases). Deletions cut 4 bases from V and 6 bases from J, with 17 bases between. Germline V gene lookup returns CDR1 KGHDR and CDR2 SFDVKD. The CDR3 has 15 residues. The CDR3 DNA reads TGTGCCACCAGTGACCCCTCAGGGCGGTCGGATGGCTACACCTTC. Amino acid sequence: CATSDPSGRSDGYTF.

This clonotype was detected a few times. This rearrangement joins TRBV6-5 to TRBJ2-1; 9 positions agree with TRBD2. From germline, CDR1 is MNHEY and CDR2 SVGAGI. This CDR3 has 16 amino acids. V was clipped by 0 bases and J by 5 bases; unmatched bases: 5. The DNA for the CDR3 is TGTGCCAGCAGTTACTCCGCGGGAGGGCAGAACAATGAGCAGTTCTTC. This codes for CASSYSAGGQNNEQFF.

In its sample, this clonotype was seen a few times. V usage is TRBV24-1 and J usage is TRBJ2-5; the D is unclear. The CDR3 runs 12 residues. V gave up 9 bases and J gave up 1 base, with 8 bases separating them. Germline V CDR1 and CDR2: KGHDR, SFDVKD. In DNA, the CDR3 is TGTGCCACCGCAGGTCTCCAAGAGACCCAGTACTTC. Its protein is CATAGLQETQYF.

This clonotype was counted at least ten times. The chain joins TRBV20-1 to TRBJ1-1, with D unresolved. The germline V gene encodes CDR1 DFQATT and CDR2 SNEGSKA (reference sequence). The V and J ends lost 3 bases and 0 bases respectively, with 20 bases between them. The CDR3 covers 17 residues. CDR3 in DNA: TGCAGTGCTAGTGTAGGGATCGGATGGGCGATGAACACTGAAGCTTTCTTT. Translating gives CSASVGIGWAMNTEAFF.

This clonotype was seen only once. This sequence joins TRBV28 and TRBJ1-6, with D perhaps matching TRBD1 (6 bases). V lost 9 bases and J 9 bases, leaving 21 bases between the germline ends. The CDR3 consists of 15 residues. Germline CDR1 is MDHEN and CDR2 is SYDVKM. CDR3 sequence (DNA): TGTGCCAGTAAGGGGGGGAGTGGTAGCAGTTCACCCCTCCACTTT. Encoded protein: CASKGGSGSSSPLHF.

The V and J genes are TRBV5-1 and TRBJ1-2, with D hard to call. V was cut by 0 bases and J by 1 base, with 10 bases left in between. The CDR3 covers 15 residues. The germline V gene encodes CDR1 SGHRS and CDR2 YFSETQ. The CDR3 spells CASSLGGLGNYGYTF. CDR3 DNA: TGCGCCAGCAGCTTGGGGGGTCTTGGTAACTATGGCTACACCTTC.

This clonotype was detected only a few times. The CDR3 loop reads CASSLQGASNQPQHF. The DNA of the CDR3 is TGTGCCAGCAGTCTGCAGGGGGCCAGCAATCAGCCCCAGCATTTT. V is TRBV12-3 or TRBV12-4 and J is TRBJ1-5; 8 positions agree with TRBD1. Trimming removed 5 bases from V and 1 base from J; junction bases left unmatched: 4. The CDR3 has 15 amino acids.

In its sample, this clonotype was seen a few times. This chain uses TRBV12-3 or TRBV12-4 with TRBJ1-1, with a weak D call TRBD1 (6 bases). The CDR3 is 16 amino acids. V lost 7 bases and J 0 bases, leaving 18 bases between the germline ends. CDR3 amino acids: CASNGGGLGMNTEAFF. CDR3 coding DNA: TGTGCCAGCAATGGGGGGGGGCTGGGAATGAACACTGAAGCTTTCTTT.

This clonotype turned up a few times. The chain joins TRBV20-1 to TRBJ2-5, with unresolved D. The CDR3 is 14 amino acids. The germline CDR1 and CDR2 sequences are DFQATT and SNEGSKA (reference sequence). Between the trimmed V and J ends, which lost 1 base and 1 base, there was a span of 10 bases. The CDR3 region is CSARGRPAQETQYF. As DNA, the CDR3 is TGCAGTGCTAGAGGACGGCCAGCCCAAGAGACCCAGTACTTC.

This clonotype was seen more than once but under ten times. The gene calls are TRBV20-1 and TRBJ2-7; 7 bases fit TRBD2. Germline V gives CDR1 DFQATT, CDR2 SNEGSKA (reference sequence). With 3 bases clipped from V and 0 bases from J, the junction kept 11 bases outside the gene matches. The CDR3 length is 16 residues. The CDR3, as DNA: TGCAGTGCTAGGCCCCCTCCGGAGCGGGGCTCCTACGAGCAGTACTTC. Protein: CSARPPPERGSYEQYF.

CDR3 coding DNA: TGCGCCAGCAGCAAGGAATTAGCGGGATCAGAGACCCAGTACTTC. It specifies CASSKELAGSETQYF. The V call is TRBV10-1, the J call TRBJ2-5; 8 positions match TRBD2. J gave up 4 bases and V 6 bases, and 10 bases lay outside the gene matches. There are 15 residues in the CDR3. Germline V gene data show CDR1 as WNHNN and CDR2 as SYGVQD (reference sequence).

The table lists this clonotype with a few counts. The V gene is TRBV24-1, the J gene TRBJ2-1; 12 bases agree with TRBD2. V trimming: 4 bases; J trimming: 9 bases; junction bases outside the gene matches: 12. Germline-derived CDR1 and CDR2 are KGHDR and SFDVKD. The CDR3 loop spans 17 amino acids. This CDR3 is CATSERIGLAGRAEQFF. DNA for the CDR3: TGTGCCACCAGTGAGAGGATCGGACTAGCGGGAAGGGCTGAGCAGTTCTTC.

A few counts support this clonotype. The chain joins TRBV5-5 to TRBJ1-2, with D tentatively TRBD1 (5 bases). Germline CDR1 is SGHKS and CDR2 is YYEKEE (reference sequence). V was shortened by 6 bases and J by 5 bases, with 17 bases between the two germline ends. The CDR3 totals 14 residues. The CDR3 sequence is CASTLTGGLYGYTF. CDR3 bases: TGTGCCAGCACCCTGACCGGGGGTCTATATGGCTACACCTTC.

The chain couples TRBV6-1 to TRBJ1-5; D ambiguous. CDR1 is MNHNS and CDR2 is SASEGT in the germline V gene. The CDR3 loop spans 15 amino acids. Between the trimmed V and J ends, which lost 7 bases and 0 bases, there was a span of 13 bases. CDR3 residues: CASTHVVGSNQPQHF. CDR3 bases: TGTGCCAGCACCCATGTCGTAGGTAGCAATCAGCCCCAGCATTTT.

This clonotype appeared a few times. In DNA form, the CDR3 reads TGCAGTGCTAGAGTGACCTGGAGCAATGAGCAGTTCTTC. Protein: CSARVTWSNEQFF. The chain uses TRBV20-1 and TRBJ2-1; D unclear. This CDR3 is built from 13 residues. The ends were cut back, 1 base at V and 6 bases at J, with 10 bases in the middle. Per germline, CDR1 DFQATT and CDR2 SNEGSKA (reference sequence).

V is TRBV21-1 and J is TRBJ2-7; the table's TRBD2 call for D was not verified on the DNA. TRBV21-1 constitutes a pseudogene. This CDR3 is built from 15 residues. The CDR3 region has the DNA TGTGCCAGCAGCTTAGGGAGGCGGGCGTCCTACGAGCAGTACGTC. Residues: CASSLGRRASYEQYV.

This clonotype was counted a single time. The V gene is TRBV7-2, the J gene TRBJ1-5; D uncertain. V was shortened by 0 bases and J by 1 base, with 7 bases between the two germline ends. Per the germline V gene, CDR1 is SGHTA and CDR2 is FQGNSA. The CDR3 sequence is 15 residues long. This CDR3 is CASSLAASSNQPQHF. Written as DNA, the CDR3 is TGTGCCAGCAGCTTAGCAGCCAGCAGCAATCAGCCCCAGCATTTT.

V gene TRBV12-5 combines with J gene TRBJ1-5; 8 bases are shared with TRBD1. J gave up 4 bases and V 1 base, and 0 bases lay outside the gene matches. CDR3 length: 14 residues. Germline CDR1 is LGHNT and CDR2 is FRNRAP. As DNA, the CDR3 is TGTGCTAGTGGTTTGGGACAGGGGAATCAGCCCCAGCATTTT. Encoded protein: CASGLGQGNQPQHF.

This sequence joins TRBV5-1 and TRBJ1-2; TRBD1 might be the D (6 bases). This CDR3 has 15 residues. The ends were cut back, 4 bases at V and 10 bases at J, with 23 bases in the middle. The germline CDR1 and CDR2 sequences are SGHRS and YFSETQ. CDR3 sequence: CASSRGQLGSFDYTF. The CDR3 bases are TGCGCCAGCAGCCGAGGACAGCTGGGGTCGTTTGACTACACCTTC.

The V and J genes are TRBV27 and TRBJ2-7; D is undetermined. V lost 5 bases, J lost 0 bases, and 14 bases lay in between. Per germline, CDR1 MNHEY and CDR2 SMNVEV (reference sequence). This CDR3 spans 15 amino acids. The CDR3 protein is CASSLGSVGSYEQYF. The CDR3 region has the DNA TGTGCCAGCAGTCTCGGTTCAGTGGGCTCCTACGAGCAGTACTTC.

This clonotype showed up just a few times. This rearrangement joins TRBV14 to TRBJ2-1; no definite D call. Germline CDR1 reads SGHDN; CDR2 reads FVKESK. CDR3 length: 15 amino acids. With 0 bases removed from V and 0 bases from J, the gap between germline ends came to 6 bases. CDR3 bases: TGTGCCAGCAGCCAAGATCCCGGCTCCTACAATGAGCAGTTCTTC. This sequence encodes CASSQDPGSYNEQFF.